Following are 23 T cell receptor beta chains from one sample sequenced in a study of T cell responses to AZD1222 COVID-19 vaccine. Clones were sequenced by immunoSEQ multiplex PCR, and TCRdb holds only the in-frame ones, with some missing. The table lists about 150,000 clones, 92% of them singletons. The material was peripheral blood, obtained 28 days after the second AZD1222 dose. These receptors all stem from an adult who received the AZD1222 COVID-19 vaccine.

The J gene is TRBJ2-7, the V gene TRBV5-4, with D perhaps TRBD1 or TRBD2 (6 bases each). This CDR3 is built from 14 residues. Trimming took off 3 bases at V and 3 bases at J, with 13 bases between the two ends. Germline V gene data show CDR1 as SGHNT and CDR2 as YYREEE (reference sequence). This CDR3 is CASSSGAGNYEQYF. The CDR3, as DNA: TGTGCCAGCAGCTCGGGGGCGGGGAACTACGAGCAGTACTTC.

The CDR3 nucleotides are TGTGCCACCAGTGATTCTTGGGGGAGTTCCTACAATGAGCAGTTCTTC. This sequence encodes CATSDSWGSSYNEQFF. This chain joins TRBV24-1 and TRBJ2-1; TRBD1 or TRBD2 may be the D gene (5 bases each). The V end was cut by 2 bases, the J end by 1 base, with 11 bases between. Germline V CDR1 and CDR2: KGHDR, SFDVKD. The CDR3 is 16 amino acids.

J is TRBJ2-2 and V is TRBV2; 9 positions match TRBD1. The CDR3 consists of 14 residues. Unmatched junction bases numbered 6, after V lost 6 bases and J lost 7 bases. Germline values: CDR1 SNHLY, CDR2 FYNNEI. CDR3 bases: TGTGCCAGCAGCCGGGACAGGGCAATCGGGGAGCTGTTTTTT. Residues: CASSRDRAIGELFF.

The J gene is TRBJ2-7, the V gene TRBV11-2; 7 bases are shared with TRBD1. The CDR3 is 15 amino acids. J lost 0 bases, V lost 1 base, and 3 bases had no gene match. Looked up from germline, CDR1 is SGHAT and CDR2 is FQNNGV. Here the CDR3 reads CASSLVGGSSYEQYF. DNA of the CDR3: TGTGCCAGCAGCTTAGTAGGGGGCAGCTCCTACGAGCAGTACTTC.

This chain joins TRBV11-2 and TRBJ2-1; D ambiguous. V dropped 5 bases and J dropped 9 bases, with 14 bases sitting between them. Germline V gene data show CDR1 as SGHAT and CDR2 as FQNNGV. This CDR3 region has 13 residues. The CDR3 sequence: CASSPPLGREQFF. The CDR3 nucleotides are TGTGCCAGCAGCCCCCCGCTAGGTCGTGAGCAGTTCTTC.

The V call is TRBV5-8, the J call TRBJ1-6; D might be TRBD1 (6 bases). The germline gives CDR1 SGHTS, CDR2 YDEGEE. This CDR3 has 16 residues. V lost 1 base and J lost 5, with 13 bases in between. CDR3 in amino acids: CASSLQGTVNNSPLHF. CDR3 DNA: TGTGCCAGCAGCTTGCAGGGGACGGTGAATAATTCACCCCTCCACTTT.

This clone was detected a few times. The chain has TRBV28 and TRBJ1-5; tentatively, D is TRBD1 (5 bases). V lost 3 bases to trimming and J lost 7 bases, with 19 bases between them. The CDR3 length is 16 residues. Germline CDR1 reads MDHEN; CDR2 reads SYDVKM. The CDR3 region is CASSLRGKAEGQPQHF. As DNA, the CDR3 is TGTGCCAGCAGTTTGCGGGGGAAAGCGGAGGGACAGCCCCAGCATTTT. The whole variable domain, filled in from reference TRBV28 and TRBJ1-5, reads DVKVTQSSRYLVKRTGEKVFLECVQDMDHENMFWYRQDPGLGLRLIYFSYDVKMKEKGDIPEGYSVSREKKERFSLILESASTNQTSMYLCASSLRGKAEGQPQHFGDGTRLSIL.

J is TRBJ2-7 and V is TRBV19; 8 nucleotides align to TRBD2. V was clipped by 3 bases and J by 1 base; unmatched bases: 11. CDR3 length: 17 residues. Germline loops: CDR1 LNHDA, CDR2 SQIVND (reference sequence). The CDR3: CASSILPTSGVSYEQYF. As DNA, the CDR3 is TGTGCCAGTAGTATCCTCCCTACTAGCGGAGTTTCCTACGAGCAGTACTTC.

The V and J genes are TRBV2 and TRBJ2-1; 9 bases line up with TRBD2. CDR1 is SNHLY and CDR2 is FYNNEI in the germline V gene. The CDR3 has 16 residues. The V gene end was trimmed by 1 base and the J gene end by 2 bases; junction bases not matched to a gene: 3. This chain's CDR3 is CASSEGGGRAYNEQFF. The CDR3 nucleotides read TGTGCCAGCAGTGAAGGTGGCGGGAGGGCCTACAATGAGCAGTTCTTC.

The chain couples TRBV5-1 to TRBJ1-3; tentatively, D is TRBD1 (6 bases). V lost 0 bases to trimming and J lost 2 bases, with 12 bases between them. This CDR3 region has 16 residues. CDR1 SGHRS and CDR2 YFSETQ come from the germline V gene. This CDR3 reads CASSLDQGSPGNTIYF. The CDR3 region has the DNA TGCGCCAGCAGCTTGGATCAGGGGTCTCCTGGAAACACCATATATTTT.

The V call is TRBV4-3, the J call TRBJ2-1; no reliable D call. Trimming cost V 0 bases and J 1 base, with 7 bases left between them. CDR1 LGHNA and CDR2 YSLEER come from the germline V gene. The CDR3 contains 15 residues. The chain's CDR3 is CASSQEYGSYNEQFF. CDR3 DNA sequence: TGCGCCAGCAGCCAAGAATACGGGTCCTACAATGAGCAGTTCTTC.

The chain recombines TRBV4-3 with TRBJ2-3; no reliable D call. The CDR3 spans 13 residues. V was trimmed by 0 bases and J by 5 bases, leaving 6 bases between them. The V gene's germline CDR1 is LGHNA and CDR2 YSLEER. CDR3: CASSQEGLDTQYF. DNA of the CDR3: TGCGCCAGCAGCCAAGAGGGTCTAGATACGCAGTATTTT.

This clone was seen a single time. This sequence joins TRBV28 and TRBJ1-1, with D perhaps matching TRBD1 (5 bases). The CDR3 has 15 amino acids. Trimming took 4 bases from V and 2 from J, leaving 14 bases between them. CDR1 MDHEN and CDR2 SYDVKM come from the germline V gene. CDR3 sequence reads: CASSSPVGANTEAFF. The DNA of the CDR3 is TGTGCCAGCAGTTCCCCGGTCGGGGCTAACACTGAAGCTTTCTTT.

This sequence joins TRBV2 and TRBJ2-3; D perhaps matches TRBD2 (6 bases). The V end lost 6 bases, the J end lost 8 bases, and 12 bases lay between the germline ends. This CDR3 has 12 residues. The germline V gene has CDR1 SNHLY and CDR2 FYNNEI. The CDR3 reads CASSDSSGTQYF. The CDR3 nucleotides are TGTGCCAGCAGCGATAGTAGCGGTACGCAGTATTTT.

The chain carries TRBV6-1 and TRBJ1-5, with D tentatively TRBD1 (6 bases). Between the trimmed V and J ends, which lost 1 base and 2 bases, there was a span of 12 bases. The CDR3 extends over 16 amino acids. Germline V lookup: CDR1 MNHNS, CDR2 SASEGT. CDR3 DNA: TGTGCCAGCAGTGAAGGGGGGGCTTTGGGCAATCAGCCCCAGCATTTT. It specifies CASSEGGALGNQPQHF.

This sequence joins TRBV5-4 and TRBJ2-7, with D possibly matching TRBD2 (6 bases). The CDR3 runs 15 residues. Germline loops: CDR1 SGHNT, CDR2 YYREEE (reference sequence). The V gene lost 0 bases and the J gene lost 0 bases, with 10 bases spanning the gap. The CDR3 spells CASSLGASVSYEQYF. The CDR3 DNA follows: TGTGCCAGCAGCTTGGGGGCTAGCGTCTCCTACGAGCAGTACTTC.

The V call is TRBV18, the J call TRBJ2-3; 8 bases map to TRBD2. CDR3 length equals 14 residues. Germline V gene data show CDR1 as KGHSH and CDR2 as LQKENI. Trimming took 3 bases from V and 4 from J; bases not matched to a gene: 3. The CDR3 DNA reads TGTGCCAGCTCACCTGCCGGGGGGGCAGATACGCAGTATTTT. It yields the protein CASSPAGGADTQYF. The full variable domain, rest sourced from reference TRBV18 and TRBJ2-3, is NAGVMQNPRHLVRRRGQEARLRCSPMKGHSHVYWYRQLPEEGLKFMVYLQKENIIDESGMPKERFSAEFPKEGPSILRIQQVVRGDSAAYFCASSPAGGADTQYFGPGTRLTVL.

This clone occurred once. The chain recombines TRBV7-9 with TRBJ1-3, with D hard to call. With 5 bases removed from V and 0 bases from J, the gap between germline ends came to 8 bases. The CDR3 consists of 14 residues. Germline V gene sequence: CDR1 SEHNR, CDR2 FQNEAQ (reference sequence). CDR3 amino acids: CASSPQNSGNTIYF. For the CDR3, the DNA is TGTGCCAGCAGCCCTCAAAACTCTGGAAACACCATATATTTT.

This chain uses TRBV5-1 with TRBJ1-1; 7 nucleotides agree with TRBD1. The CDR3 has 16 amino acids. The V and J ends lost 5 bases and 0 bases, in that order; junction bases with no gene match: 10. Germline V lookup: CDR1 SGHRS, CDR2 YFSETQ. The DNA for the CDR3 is TGCGCCAGCAGTTTGACCGGGACAGCCATGAACACTGAAGCTTTCTTT. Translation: CASSLTGTAMNTEAFF.

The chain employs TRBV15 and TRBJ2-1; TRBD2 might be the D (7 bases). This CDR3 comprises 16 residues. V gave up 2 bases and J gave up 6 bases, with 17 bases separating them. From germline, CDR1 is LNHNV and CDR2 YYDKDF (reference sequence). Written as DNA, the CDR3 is TGTGCCACCAGCAGACCTGACGGGGGGCGCGGCAATGAGCAGTTCTTC. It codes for CATSRPDGGRGNEQFF.

The CDR3 nucleotides are TGTGCCAGCAGCCGTTCCGGTAGAACTAATGAAAAACTGTTTTTT. Protein sequence: CASSRSGRTNEKLFF. V gene TRBV16 combines with J gene TRBJ1-4; D gene uncertain. The CDR3 has 15 residues. The V gene's germline CDR1 is KGHSY and CDR2 FQNENV. V was shortened by 4 bases and J by 1 base, with 10 bases between the two germline ends.

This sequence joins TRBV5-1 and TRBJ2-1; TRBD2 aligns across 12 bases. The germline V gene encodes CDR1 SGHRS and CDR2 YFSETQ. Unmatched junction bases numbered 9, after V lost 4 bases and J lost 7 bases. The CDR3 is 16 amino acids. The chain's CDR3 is CASSPTPSGGGNEQFF. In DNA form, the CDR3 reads TGCGCCAGCAGCCCTACCCCTAGCGGGGGGGGGAATGAGCAGTTCTTC.

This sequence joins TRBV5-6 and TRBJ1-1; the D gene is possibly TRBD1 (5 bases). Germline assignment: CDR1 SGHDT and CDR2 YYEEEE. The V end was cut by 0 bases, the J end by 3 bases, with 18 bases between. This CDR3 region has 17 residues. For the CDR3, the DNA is TGTGCCAGCAGCTTGGGTGGCCCCCTGGGGGGATACACTGAAGCTTTCTTT. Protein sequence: CASSLGGPLGGYTEAFF.